This TCR beta chain derives from a study of blood T cell repertoires in COVID-19. TCRdb's copy holds only in-frame clones and misses some; the assay was immunoSEQ multiplex PCR. The sample has a few hundred thousand clones; about 90% are singletons. A single count supports this clone. This CDR3 contains 17 residues. With V trimmed by 1 base and J by 2 bases, 10 bases remained unmatched. The germline V gene has CDR1 SGHNT and CDR2 YYREEE (reference sequence). Recruits, aged roughly 18 to 89 years, lived in under 25 US areas. The sequence derives from a man aged 18 to 29 who had recovered from COVID-19. Material: PBMCs or T cells enriched from blood (not recorded which). The chain has TRBV5-4 and TRBJ2-3, with TRBD2 matching over 7 bases. The CDR3: CASSLSYGLAATDTQYF. CDR3 bases: TGTGCCAGCAGCTTGAGTTATGGGCTAGCGGCCACAGATACGCAGTATTTT.